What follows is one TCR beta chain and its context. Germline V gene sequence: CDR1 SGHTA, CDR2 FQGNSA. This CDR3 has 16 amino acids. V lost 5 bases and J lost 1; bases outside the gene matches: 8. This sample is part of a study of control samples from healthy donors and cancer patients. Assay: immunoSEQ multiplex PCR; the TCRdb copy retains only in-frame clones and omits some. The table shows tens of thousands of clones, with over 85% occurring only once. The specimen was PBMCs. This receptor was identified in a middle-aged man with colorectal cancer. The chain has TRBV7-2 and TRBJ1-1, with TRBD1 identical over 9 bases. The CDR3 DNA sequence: TGTGCCAGCAGCCCAGGGACAGGGAGGCGGAACACTGAAGCTTTCTTT. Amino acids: CASSPGTGRRNTEAFF.